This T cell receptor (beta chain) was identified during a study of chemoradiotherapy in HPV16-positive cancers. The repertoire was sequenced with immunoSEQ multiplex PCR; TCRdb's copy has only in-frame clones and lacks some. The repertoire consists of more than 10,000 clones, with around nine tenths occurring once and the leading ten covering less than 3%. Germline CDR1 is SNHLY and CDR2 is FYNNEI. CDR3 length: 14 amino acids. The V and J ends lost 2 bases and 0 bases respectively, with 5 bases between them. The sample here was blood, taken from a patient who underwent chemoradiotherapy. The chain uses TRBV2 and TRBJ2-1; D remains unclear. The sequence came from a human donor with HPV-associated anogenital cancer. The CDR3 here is CASSELSSYNEQFF. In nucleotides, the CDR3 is TGTGCCAGCAGTGAACTGAGCTCCTACAATGAGCAGTTCTTC.